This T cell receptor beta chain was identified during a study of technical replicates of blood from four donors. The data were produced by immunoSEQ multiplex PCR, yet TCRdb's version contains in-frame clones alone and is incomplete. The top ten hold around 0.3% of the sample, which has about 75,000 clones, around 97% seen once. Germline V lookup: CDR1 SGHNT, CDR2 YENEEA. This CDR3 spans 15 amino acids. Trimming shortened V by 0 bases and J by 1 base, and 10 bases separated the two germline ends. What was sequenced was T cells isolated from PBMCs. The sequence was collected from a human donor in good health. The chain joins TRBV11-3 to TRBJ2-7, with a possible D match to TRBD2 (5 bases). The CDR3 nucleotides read TGTGCCAGCAGCTTAGACCATGGACTTTCCTACGAGCAGTACTTC. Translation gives CASSLDHGLSYEQYF.